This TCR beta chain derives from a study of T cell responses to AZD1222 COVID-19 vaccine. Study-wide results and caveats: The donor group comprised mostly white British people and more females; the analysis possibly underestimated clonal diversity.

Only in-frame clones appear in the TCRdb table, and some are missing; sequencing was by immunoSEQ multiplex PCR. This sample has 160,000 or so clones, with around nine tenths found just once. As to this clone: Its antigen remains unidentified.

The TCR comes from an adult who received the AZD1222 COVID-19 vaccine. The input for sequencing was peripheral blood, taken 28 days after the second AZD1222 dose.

CDR3 residues: CASIGNTEAFF. DNA of the CDR3: TGTGCCAGCATCGGGAACACTGAAGCTTTCTTT. The chain employs TRBV6-5 and TRBJ1-1; no clear D gene. The CDR3 runs 11 residues. V was trimmed by 7 bases and J by 1 base, leaving 4 bases between them. CDR1 is MNHEY, CDR2 SVGAGI, per germline.